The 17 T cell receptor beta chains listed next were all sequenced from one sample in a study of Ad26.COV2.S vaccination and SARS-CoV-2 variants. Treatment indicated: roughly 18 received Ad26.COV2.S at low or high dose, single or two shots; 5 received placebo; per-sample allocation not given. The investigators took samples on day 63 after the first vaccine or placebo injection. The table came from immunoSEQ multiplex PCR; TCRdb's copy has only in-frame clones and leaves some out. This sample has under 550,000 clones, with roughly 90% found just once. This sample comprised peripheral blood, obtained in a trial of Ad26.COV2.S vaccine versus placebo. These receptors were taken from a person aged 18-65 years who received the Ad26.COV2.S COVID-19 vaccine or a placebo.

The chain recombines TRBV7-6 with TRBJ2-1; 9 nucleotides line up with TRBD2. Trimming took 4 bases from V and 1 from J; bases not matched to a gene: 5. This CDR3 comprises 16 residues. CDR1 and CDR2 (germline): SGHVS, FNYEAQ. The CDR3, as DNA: TGTGCCAGCAGCTCTCCAAGCGGGGGGTCCTACAATGAGCAGTTCTTC. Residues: CASSSPSGGSYNEQFF. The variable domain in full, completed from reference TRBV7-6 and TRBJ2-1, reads GAGVSQSPRYKVTKRGQDVALRCDPISGHVSLYWYRQALGQGPEFLTYFNYEAQQDKSGLPNDRFSAERPEGSISTLTIQRTEQRDSAMYRCASSSPSGGSYNEQFFGPGTRLTVL.

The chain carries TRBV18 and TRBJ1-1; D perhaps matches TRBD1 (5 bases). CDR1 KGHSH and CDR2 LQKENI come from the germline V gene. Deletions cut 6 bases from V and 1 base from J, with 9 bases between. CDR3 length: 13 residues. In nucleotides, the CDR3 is TGTGCCAGCTCCGCGACAGAGAACACTGAAGCTTTCTTT. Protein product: CASSATENTEAFF.

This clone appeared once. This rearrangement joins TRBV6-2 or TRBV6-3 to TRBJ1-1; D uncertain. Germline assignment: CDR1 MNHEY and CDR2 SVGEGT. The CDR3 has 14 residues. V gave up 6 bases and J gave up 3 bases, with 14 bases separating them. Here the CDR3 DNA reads TGTGCCAGCAGCTTGGACCTTGGGGACACTGAAGCTTTCTTT. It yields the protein CASSLDLGDTEAFF.

This CDR3 reads CASSQVAGNYGYTF. The DNA for the CDR3 is TGTGCCAGCAGCCAAGTTGCAGGGAACTATGGCTACACCTTC. V is TRBV3-1 (or the pseudogene TRBV3-2) and J is TRBJ1-2; the D gene is possibly TRBD1 (5 bases). The CDR3 extends over 14 amino acids. V gave up 1 base and J gave up 2 bases, with 8 bases separating them. The V gene's germline CDR1 is LGHDT and CDR2 YNNKEL (reference sequence).

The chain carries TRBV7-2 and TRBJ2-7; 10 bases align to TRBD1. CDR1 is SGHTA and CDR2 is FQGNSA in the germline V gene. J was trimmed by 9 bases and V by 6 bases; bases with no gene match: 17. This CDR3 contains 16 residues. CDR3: CASSSISGTGDPSQYF. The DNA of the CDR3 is TGTGCCAGCAGTTCAATTTCCGGGACAGGGGACCCTTCGCAGTACTTC. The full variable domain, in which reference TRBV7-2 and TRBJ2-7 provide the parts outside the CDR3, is GAGVSQSPSNKVTEKGKDVELRCDPISGHTALYWYRQSLGQGLEFLIYFQGNSAPDKSGLPSDRFSAERTGGSVSTLTIQRTQQEDSAVYLCASSSISGTGDPSQYFGPGTRLTVT.

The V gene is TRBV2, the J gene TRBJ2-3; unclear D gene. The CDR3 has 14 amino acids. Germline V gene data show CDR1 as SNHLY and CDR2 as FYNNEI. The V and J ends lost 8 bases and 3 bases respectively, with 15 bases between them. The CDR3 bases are TGTGCCAGCTTAGTAGGGATCGGAACAGATACGCAGTATTTT. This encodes CASLVGIGTDTQYF.

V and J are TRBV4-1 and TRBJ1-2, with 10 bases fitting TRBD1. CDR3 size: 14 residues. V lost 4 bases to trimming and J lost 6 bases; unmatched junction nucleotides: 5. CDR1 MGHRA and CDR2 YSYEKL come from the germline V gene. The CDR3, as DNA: TGCGCCAGCAGCCCTGGGACAGGGGCAAATGGCTACACCTTC. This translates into CASSPGTGANGYTF.

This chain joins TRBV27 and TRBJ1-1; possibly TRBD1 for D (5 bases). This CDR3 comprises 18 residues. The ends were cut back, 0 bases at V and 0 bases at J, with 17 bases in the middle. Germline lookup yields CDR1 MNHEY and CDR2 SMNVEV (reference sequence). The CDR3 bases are TGTGCCAGCAGTTTATCCTCGCGGGGAAGGGGCATGAACACTGAAGCTTTCTTT. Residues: CASSLSSRGRGMNTEAFF.

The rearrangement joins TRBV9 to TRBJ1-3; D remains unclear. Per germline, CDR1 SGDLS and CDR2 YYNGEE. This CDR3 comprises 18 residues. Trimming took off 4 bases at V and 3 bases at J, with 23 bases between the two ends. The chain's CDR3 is CASSLSYSTSRDGNTIYF. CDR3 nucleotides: TGTGCCAGCAGCCTTAGTTATTCGACCTCTCGAGATGGAAACACCATATATTTT.

Written as DNA, the CDR3 is TGCGCCAGCAGCAGGGTAGCGGGGTCCGGGGAGCTGTTTTTT. Amino acid sequence: CASSRVAGSGELFF. This rearrangement joins TRBV5-1 to TRBJ2-2; 8 bases line up with TRBD2. The CDR3 is 14 amino acids. Germline V gene data show CDR1 as SGHRS and CDR2 as YFSETQ. The V gene end was trimmed by 4 bases and the J gene end by 6 bases; junction bases not matched to a gene: 5.

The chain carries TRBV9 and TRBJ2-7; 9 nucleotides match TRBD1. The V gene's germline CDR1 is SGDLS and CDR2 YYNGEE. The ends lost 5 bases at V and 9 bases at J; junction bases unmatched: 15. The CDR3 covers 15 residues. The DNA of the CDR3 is TGTGCCAGCAGTAAGGGACAGGGAAACGTCTTTGGGCAGTACTTC. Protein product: CASSKGQGNVFGQYF. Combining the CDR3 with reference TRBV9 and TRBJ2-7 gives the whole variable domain DSGVTQTPKHLITATGQRVTLRCSPRSGDLSVYWYQQSLDQGLQFLIQYYNGEERAKGNILERFSAQQFPDLHSELNLSSLELGDSALYFCASSKGQGNVFGQYFGPGTRLTVT.

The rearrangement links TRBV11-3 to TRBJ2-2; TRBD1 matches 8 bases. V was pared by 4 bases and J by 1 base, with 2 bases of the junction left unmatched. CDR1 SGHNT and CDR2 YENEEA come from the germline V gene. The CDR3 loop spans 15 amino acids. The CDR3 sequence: CASSSTGVNTGELFF. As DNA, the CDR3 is TGTGCCAGCAGCTCGACAGGGGTGAACACCGGGGAGCTGTTTTTT.

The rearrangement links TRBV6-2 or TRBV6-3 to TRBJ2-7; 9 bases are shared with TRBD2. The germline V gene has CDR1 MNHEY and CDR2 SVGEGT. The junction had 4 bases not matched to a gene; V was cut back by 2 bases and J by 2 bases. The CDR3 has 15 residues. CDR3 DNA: TGTGCCAGCAGTTACCCGACTAGCGGCCCCTACGAGCAGTACTTC. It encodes CASSYPTSGPYEQYF.

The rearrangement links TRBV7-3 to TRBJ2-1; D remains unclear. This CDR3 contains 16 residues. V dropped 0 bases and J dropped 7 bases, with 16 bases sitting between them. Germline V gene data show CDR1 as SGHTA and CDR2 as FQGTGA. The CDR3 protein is CASSLTGRRDWNEQFF. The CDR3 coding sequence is TGTGCCAGCAGCTTAACGGGCAGAAGGGATTGGAATGAGCAGTTCTTC.

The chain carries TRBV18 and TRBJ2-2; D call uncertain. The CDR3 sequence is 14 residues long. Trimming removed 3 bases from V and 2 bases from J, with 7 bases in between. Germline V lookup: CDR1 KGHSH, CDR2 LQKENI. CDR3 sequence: CASSPGSNTGELFF. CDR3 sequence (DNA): TGTGCCAGCTCACCTGGGTCTAACACCGGGGAGCTGTTTTTT.

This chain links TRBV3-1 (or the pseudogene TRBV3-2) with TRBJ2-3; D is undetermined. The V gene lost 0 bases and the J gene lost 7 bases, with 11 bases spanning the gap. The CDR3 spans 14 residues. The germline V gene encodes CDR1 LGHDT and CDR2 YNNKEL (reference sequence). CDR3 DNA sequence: TGTGCCAGCAGCCAAGAGGGCCGACTTAATACGCAGTATTTT. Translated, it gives CASSQEGRLNTQYF.

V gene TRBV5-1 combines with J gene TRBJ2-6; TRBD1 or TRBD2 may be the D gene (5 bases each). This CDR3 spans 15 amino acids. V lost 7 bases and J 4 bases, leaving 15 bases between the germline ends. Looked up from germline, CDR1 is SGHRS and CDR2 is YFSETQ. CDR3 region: CASYPGTSGANVLTF. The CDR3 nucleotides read TGCGCCAGCTACCCCGGGACCTCCGGGGCCAACGTCCTGACTTTC.